This T cell receptor (beta chain) is drawn from a study of blood T cell repertoires in COVID-19. The data were produced by immunoSEQ multiplex PCR, yet TCRdb's version contains in-frame clones alone and is incomplete. The data contain 150,000 to 200,000 clones, under 80% of them singletons. The table lists this clone with a few counts. The CDR3 length is 13 residues. Germline V lookup: CDR1 MNHNS, CDR2 SASEGT. Trimming left V 2 bases short and J 1 base short, with 5 bases between. Sequences were obtained from peripheral blood. The source is a man between 65 and 85 years old with acute or convalescent COVID-19. This rearrangement joins TRBV6-1 to TRBJ1-1; the D is unclear. The CDR3 is CASSEIGNTEAFF. The CDR3 DNA follows: TGTGCCAGCAGTGAAATCGGGAACACTGAAGCTTTCTTT.